This T cell receptor (beta chain) came from a study of glioma-infiltrating T cells after dendritic cell vaccination. Data came from immunoSEQ multiplex PCR; TCRdb stores just in-frame clones and leaves some out. Altogether tens of thousands of clones are present, 85% being singletons, with the ten largest covering around 8.5%. This sample's time point: after dendritic cell vaccination, including at tumor progression/relapse. A few counts support this clone. Trimming cost V 6 bases and J 2 bases, with 14 bases left between them. The CDR3 runs to 14 residues. From germline, CDR1 is MNHNS and CDR2 SASEGT.

The gene calls are TRBV6-1 and TRBJ2-7, with a tentative D call TRBD1 (5 bases). This sequence originates from a human donor with glioblastoma. The material sequenced was blood, taken after dendritic cell vaccination. The CDR3 region has the DNA TGTGCCAGCAGCGTAGACAGACTCCCCTACGAGCAGTACTTC. Translation: CASSVDRLPYEQYF.